The rows below give T cell receptor beta chains drawn from one sample of a study of blood T cell repertoires in COVID-19. Sequencing used immunoSEQ multiplex PCR; TCRdb keeps in-frame clones, though not all of them. The sample lists approximately 28,000 clones, roughly 71% occurring once. Sequences were obtained from peripheral blood. All receptors derive from an elderly man with active or convalescent COVID-19. Both conserved end residues are part of each CDR3. The order of the fields is J gene, clone size, V gene, D gene, CDR3 protein, CDR3 DNA. The D gene is left open where the match is weak. Only part of the rows carry a size: once, few, many, or a class if the clone is expanded.

j_call: TRBJ1-1
clone_size: NA
v_call: TRBV27
d_call: NA
cdr3_aa: CASSLFAGTEAFF
cdr3_nt: TGTGCCAGCAGTTTATTCGCGGGGACTGAAGCTTTCTTT

j_call: TRBJ2-2
clone_size: NA
v_call: TRBV9
d_call: NA
cdr3_aa: CASSVVPAGLTTGELFF
cdr3_nt: TGTGCCAGCAGCGTAGTTCCCGCGGGGCTAACCACCGGGGAGCTGTTTTTT

j_call: TRBJ1-1
clone_size: NA
v_call: TRBV7-9
d_call: NA
cdr3_aa: CASSSGTSGAFF
cdr3_nt: TGTGCCAGCAGCTCCGGGACAAGTGGAGCTTTCTTT

j_call: TRBJ2-7
clone_size: NA
v_call: TRBV7-8
d_call: NA
cdr3_aa: CASSFGRRLSYEQYF
cdr3_nt: TGTGCCAGCAGCTTTGGGAGGCGCCTCTCCTACGAGCAGTACTTC

j_call: TRBJ2-1
clone_size: NA
v_call: TRBV28
d_call: TRBD2
cdr3_aa: CASSFVAAGAYNEQFF
cdr3_nt: TGTGCCAGCAGTTTCGTAGCCGCGGGAGCCTACAATGAGCAGTTCTTC

j_call: TRBJ2-1
clone_size: NA
v_call: TRBV19
d_call: NA
cdr3_aa: CASSIVRTTYNEQFF
cdr3_nt: TGTGCCAGTAGTATAGTCCGGACAACTTACAATGAGCAGTTCTTC

j_call: TRBJ2-1
clone_size: NA
v_call: TRBV5-1
d_call: TRBD2
cdr3_aa: CASSLGTSGSNEQFF
cdr3_nt: TGCGCCAGCAGCTTGGGGACTAGCGGTTCCAATGAGCAGTTCTTC

j_call: TRBJ2-5
clone_size: few
v_call: TRBV19
d_call: TRBD2
cdr3_aa: CASSSIGRGTSGPFLKGETQYF
cdr3_nt: TGTGCCAGTAGTAGTATAGGCCGGGGGACTAGCGGGCCTTTCCTTAAGGGAGAGACCCAGTACTTC

j_call: TRBJ2-7
clone_size: NA
v_call: TRBV12-3/TRBV12-4
d_call: TRBD2
cdr3_aa: CASRLAADYEQYF
cdr3_nt: TGTGCCAGCAGACTAGCGGCCGATTACGAGCAGTACTTC

j_call: TRBJ2-7
clone_size: NA
v_call: TRBV4-2
d_call: TRBD1
cdr3_aa: CASSPASGTGSVYEQYF
cdr3_nt: TGTGCCAGCAGCCCAGCGTCCGGGACAGGGAGTGTCTACGAGCAGTACTTC

j_call: TRBJ2-1
clone_size: NA
v_call: TRBV6-6
d_call: TRBD2
cdr3_aa: CASSHGTRSRNEQFF
cdr3_nt: TGTGCCAGCAGCCACGGGACTAGGAGTAGAAATGAGCAGTTCTTC

j_call: TRBJ1-2
clone_size: NA
v_call: TRBV20-1
d_call: TRBD1
cdr3_aa: CSSGQEYGYTF
cdr3_nt: TGCAGCTCAGGACAGGAGTATGGCTACACCTTC

j_call: TRBJ2-1
clone_size: NA
v_call: TRBV5-1
d_call: NA
cdr3_aa: CASSLGGEPYNEQFF
cdr3_nt: TGCGCCAGCAGCTTGGGGGGCGAACCCTACAATGAGCAGTTCTTC

j_call: TRBJ2-1
clone_size: medium-sized
v_call: TRBV6-5
d_call: TRBD1
cdr3_aa: CASSYSEDRVGNEQFF
cdr3_nt: TGTGCCAGCAGTTACTCCGAGGACAGGGTGGGGAATGAGCAGTTCTTC

j_call: TRBJ2-1
clone_size: NA
v_call: TRBV27
d_call: TRBD2
cdr3_aa: CASTSRLAGSYNEQFF
cdr3_nt: TGTGCCAGCACTTCTCGACTAGCGGGATCCTACAATGAGCAGTTCTTC

j_call: TRBJ2-7
clone_size: NA
v_call: TRBV27
d_call: NA
cdr3_aa: CASRTEYEQYF
cdr3_nt: TGTGCCAGCAGGACAGAATACGAGCAGTACTTC

j_call: TRBJ2-3
clone_size: few
v_call: TRBV2
d_call: TRBD2
cdr3_aa: CASRGGSPTDTQYF
cdr3_nt: TGTGCCAGCCGGGGGGGCTCTCCTACAGATACGCAGTATTTT

j_call: TRBJ2-1
clone_size: NA
v_call: TRBV9
d_call: TRBD2
cdr3_aa: CASSVGRATSGRAGYNEQFF
cdr3_nt: TGTGCCAGCAGCGTAGGGCGGGCTACTAGCGGGAGGGCCGGGTACAATGAGCAGTTCTTC

j_call: TRBJ2-7
clone_size: once
v_call: TRBV7-8
d_call: NA
cdr3_aa: CASSPQGLSYEQYF
cdr3_nt: TGTGCCAGCAGCCCTCAGGGCCTCTCCTACGAGCAGTACTTC

j_call: TRBJ1-1
clone_size: NA
v_call: TRBV27
d_call: NA
cdr3_aa: CASRTYREAFF
cdr3_nt: TGTGCCAGCCGCACATACAGGGAAGCTTTCTTT

j_call: TRBJ2-4
clone_size: NA
v_call: TRBV4-3
d_call: NA
cdr3_aa: CASSRVYNVDIQYF
cdr3_nt: TGCGCCAGCAGCCGAGTTTATAATGTGGACATTCAGTACTTC

j_call: TRBJ2-1
clone_size: once
v_call: TRBV5-5
d_call: TRBD2
cdr3_aa: CASSLMGGREGLRNEQFF
cdr3_nt: TGTGCCAGCAGCTTGATGGGGGGACGGGAGGGCCTTAGGAATGAGCAGTTCTTC

j_call: TRBJ1-5
clone_size: once
v_call: TRBV19
d_call: NA
cdr3_aa: CASSNPGNSNQPQHF
cdr3_nt: TGTGCCAGTAGTAACCCGGGGAATAGCAATCAGCCCCAGCATTTT

j_call: TRBJ2-5
clone_size: NA
v_call: TRBV28
d_call: TRBD1
cdr3_aa: CASSLPGQPQTQYF
cdr3_nt: TGTGCCAGCAGTTTACCGGGACAGCCCCAGACCCAGTACTTC

j_call: TRBJ2-5
clone_size: NA
v_call: TRBV3-1/TRBV3-2
d_call: TRBD2
cdr3_aa: CASSQRVAGAQETQYF
cdr3_nt: TGTGCCAGCAGCCAGAGAGTAGCGGGAGCACAAGAGACCCAGTACTTC

j_call: TRBJ1-1
clone_size: NA
v_call: TRBV6-5
d_call: TRBD1
cdr3_aa: CASRGDRQNTEAFF
cdr3_nt: TGTGCCAGCAGAGGGGACAGGCAGAACACTGAAGCTTTCTTT

j_call: TRBJ2-7
clone_size: NA
v_call: TRBV5-4
d_call: TRBD1
cdr3_aa: CASSSRTGRQGRKYF
cdr3_nt: TGTGCCAGCAGCTCCCGGACAGGGCGGCAGGGGAGGAAGTACTTC

j_call: TRBJ1-3
clone_size: few
v_call: TRBV27
d_call: NA
cdr3_aa: CASSSTRRVSGNTIYF
cdr3_nt: TGTGCCAGCAGTTCCACCAGGCGAGTCTCTGGAAACACCATATATTTT

j_call: TRBJ1-1
clone_size: few
v_call: TRBV7-8
d_call: TRBD1
cdr3_aa: CASSTRDRGFTEAFF
cdr3_nt: TGTGCCAGCAGCACCCGGGACAGGGGGTTTACTGAAGCTTTCTTT

j_call: TRBJ1-1
clone_size: NA
v_call: TRBV6-5
d_call: TRBD1
cdr3_aa: CASRGTGGFDTEAFF
cdr3_nt: TGTGCCAGCAGGGGGACAGGGGGCTTTGACACTGAAGCTTTCTTT

j_call: TRBJ2-7
clone_size: few
v_call: TRBV14
d_call: TRBD1
cdr3_aa: CASSQTGGGEQYF
cdr3_nt: TGTGCCAGCAGCCAAACAGGGGGTGGCGAGCAGTACTTC